The entry that follows covers one T cell receptor (beta chain) sequence. Antigen specificity is unknown. These data come from a study of Ad26.COV2.S vaccination and SARS-CoV-2 variants. Study background: Intramuscular Ad26.COV2.S doses were given once or twice, 56 days apart. Study-level results: Breadth measured for non-spike TCRs was similar across vaccine and placebo recipients. Recipients given vaccine exceeded placebo recipients in spike-specific TCR breadth.

The assay was immunoSEQ multiplex PCR, and TCRdb's table has in-frame clones only and misses some. The sample holds 300,000 to 350,000 clones; roughly 91% are singletons and the top ten take roughly 4.8%. Treatment defined: 15 to 20 received Ad26.COV2.S at low or high dose, single or two shots; about 5 received placebo; per-sample allocation not given. Collection of samples fell on day 63 after the first vaccine or placebo injection. Donation was by an adult aged 18-55 years who was in Boston. J lost 1 base, V lost 3 bases, and 3 bases had no gene match. The V gene's germline CDR1 is MNHEY and CDR2 SVGEGT. The length of the CDR3 is 15 residues.

The source is a person aged 18 to 65 who received the Ad26.COV2.S COVID-19 vaccine or a placebo. Here the sequenced sample was peripheral blood, taken in a trial of Ad26.COV2.S vaccine versus placebo. This chain uses TRBV6-2 or TRBV6-3 with TRBJ2-5, with 9 bases that match TRBD1. CDR3 residues: CASSYATGGQETQYF. In nucleotides, the CDR3 is TGTGCCAGCAGTTATGCGACAGGGGGCCAAGAGACCCAGTACTTC.